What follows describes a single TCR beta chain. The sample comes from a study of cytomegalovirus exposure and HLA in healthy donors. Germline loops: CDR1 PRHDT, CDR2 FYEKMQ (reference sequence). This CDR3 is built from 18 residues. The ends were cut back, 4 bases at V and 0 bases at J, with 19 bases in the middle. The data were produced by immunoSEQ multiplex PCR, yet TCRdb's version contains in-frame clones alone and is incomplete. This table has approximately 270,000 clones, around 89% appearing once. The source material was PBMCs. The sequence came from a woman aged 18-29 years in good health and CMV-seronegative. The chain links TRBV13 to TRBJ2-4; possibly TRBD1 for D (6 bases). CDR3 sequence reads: CASSSHNDRSLAKNIQYF. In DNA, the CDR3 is TGTGCCAGCAGCTCACATAACGACAGGTCCCTAGCCAAAAACATTCAGTACTTC.